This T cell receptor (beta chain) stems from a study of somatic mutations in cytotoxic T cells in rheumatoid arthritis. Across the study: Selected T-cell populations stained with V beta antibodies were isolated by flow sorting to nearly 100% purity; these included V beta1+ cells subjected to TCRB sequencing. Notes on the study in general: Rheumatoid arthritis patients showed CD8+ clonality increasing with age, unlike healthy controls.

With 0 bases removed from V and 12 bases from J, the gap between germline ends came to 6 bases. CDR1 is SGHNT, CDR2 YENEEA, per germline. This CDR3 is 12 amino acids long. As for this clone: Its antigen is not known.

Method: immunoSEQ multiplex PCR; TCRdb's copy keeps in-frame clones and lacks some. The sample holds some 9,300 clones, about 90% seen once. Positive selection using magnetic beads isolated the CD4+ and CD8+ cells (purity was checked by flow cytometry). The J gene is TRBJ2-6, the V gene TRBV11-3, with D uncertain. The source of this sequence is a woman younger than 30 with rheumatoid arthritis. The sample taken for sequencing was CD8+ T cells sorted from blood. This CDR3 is CASSLDHSVLTF. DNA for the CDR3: TGTGCCAGCAGCTTAGATCACAGCGTCCTGACTTTC. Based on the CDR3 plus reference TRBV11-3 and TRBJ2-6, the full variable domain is EAGVVQSPRYKIIEKKQPVAFWCNPISGHNTLYWYLQNLGQGPELLIRYENEEAVDDSQLPKDRFSAERLKGVDSTLKIQPAELGDSAVYLCASSLDHSVLTFGAGSRLTVL.